This T cell receptor (beta chain) was found in a study of blood T cell repertoires in COVID-19. Study in general: There were acute and convalescent COVID-19 samples, and they came from the United States, Italy and Spain. In each case, the material was cDNA or gDNA derived from T cells, B-cell-depleted T cells, or PBMCs.

This clone was observed a few times. The J segment lost 2 bases and the V segment lost 6 bases, leaving 10 bases of the junction unmatched. The CDR3 is 15 amino acids. Germline CDR1 reads SQVTM; CDR2 reads ANQGSEA. Authors' processing steps: Estimation of nucleated cell counts was performed using reference gene primer amplification. Assay used: immunoSEQ multiplex PCR; TCRdb lists only in-frame clones, some missing. The V and J calls and the clone size are those of that table, but D and trimming were determined from the DNA. This sample has some 180,000 clones, with about 80% found just once. The sample comprised peripheral blood. This clonotype was sampled from a man between 65 and 80 years old with active or convalescent COVID-19. The chain carries TRBV29-1 and TRBJ2-1; 7 positions match TRBD1. In nucleotides, the CDR3 is TGCAGCGTCCCGAAACAGGGGCCTACCTACAATGAGCAGTTCTTC. Its protein product is CSVPKQGPTYNEQFF.